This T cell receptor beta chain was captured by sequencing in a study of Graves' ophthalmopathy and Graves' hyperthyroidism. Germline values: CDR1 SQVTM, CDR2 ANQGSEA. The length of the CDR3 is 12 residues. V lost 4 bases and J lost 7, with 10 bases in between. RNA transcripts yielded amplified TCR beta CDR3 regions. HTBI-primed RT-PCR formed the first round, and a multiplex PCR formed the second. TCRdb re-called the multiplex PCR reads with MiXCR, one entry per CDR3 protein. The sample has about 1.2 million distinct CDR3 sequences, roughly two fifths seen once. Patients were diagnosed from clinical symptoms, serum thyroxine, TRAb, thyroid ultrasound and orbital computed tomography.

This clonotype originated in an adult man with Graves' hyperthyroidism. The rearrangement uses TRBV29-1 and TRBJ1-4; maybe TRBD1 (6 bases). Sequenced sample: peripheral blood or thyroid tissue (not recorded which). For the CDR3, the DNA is TGCAGCGTTGCCAGGGGTGTTGAAAAACTGTTTTTT. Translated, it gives CSVARGVEKLFF. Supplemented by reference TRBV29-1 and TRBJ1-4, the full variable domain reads SAVISQKPSRDICQRGTSLTIQCQVDSQVTMMFWYRQQPGQSLTLIATANQGSEATYESGFVIDKFPISRPNLTFSTLTVSNMSPEDSSIYLCSVARGVEKLFFGSGTQLSVL.